One and the same sample provided the 8 T cell receptor beta chains below, sequenced in a study of T cells in localized non-small cell lung cancer. Libraries were prepared by immunoSEQ multiplex PCR; TCRdb keeps only in-frame clonotypes and omits some of them. Among over 25,000 clones, 90% to 95% were seen once, and the ten largest hold under 6.5%. This sample comprised PBMCs, obtained before any cancer treatment. The receptors were gathered from a man aged 40 to 69 with stage II lung adenocarcinoma.

V and J are TRBV27 and TRBJ2-3, with 9 bases aligning to TRBD1. This CDR3 is 13 amino acids long. Germline assignment: CDR1 MNHEY and CDR2 SMNVEV (reference sequence). The V gene end was trimmed by 8 bases and the J gene end by 5 bases; junction bases not matched to a gene: 5. The CDR3 DNA follows: TGTGCCAGCCGGACAGGGGCAGAAGATACGCAGTATTTT. It translates to CASRTGAEDTQYF.

The V and J genes are TRBV5-1 and TRBJ1-1; tentative D call: TRBD1 (5 bases). This CDR3 has 15 residues. Germline V gene sequence: CDR1 SGHRS, CDR2 YFSETQ. V lost 0 bases, J lost 0 bases, and 9 bases lay in between. The CDR3 loop reads CASSLAWGVNTEAFF. The CDR3 DNA reads TGCGCCAGCAGCTTGGCCTGGGGGGTGAACACTGAAGCTTTCTTT.

The DNA of the CDR3 is TGTGCCAGCAGTTACGTCAGGGGCGGTGAGCAGTACTTC. This sequence encodes CASSYVRGGEQYF. V is TRBV6-6 and J is TRBJ2-7, with a tentative D call TRBD1 (6 bases). Germline CDR1 MNHNY, CDR2 SVGAGI (reference sequence). Trimming removed 2 bases from V and 7 bases from J, with 12 bases in between. This CDR3 contains 13 residues.

The gene calls are TRBV19 and TRBJ2-1, with no clear D. The CDR3 has 12 amino acids. V lost 3 bases and J 6 bases, leaving 6 bases between the germline ends. CDR1 and CDR2 from the germline V gene are LNHDA and SQIVND (reference sequence). The CDR3 coding sequence is TGTGCCAGTAGTATGACCACCAATGAGCAGTTCTTC. Its translation: CASSMTTNEQFF.

V usage is TRBV9 and J usage is TRBJ2-2; TRBD2 matches at 10 bases. With 0 bases clipped from V and 6 bases from J, the junction kept 8 bases outside the gene matches. The CDR3 has 17 residues. CDR1 is SGDLS and CDR2 is YYNGEE in the germline V gene. As DNA, the CDR3 is TGTGCCAGCAGCGTAGCGTGGCTAGCGGGAGCTTCCGGGGAGCTGTTTTTT. Protein: CASSVAWLAGASGELFF.

The chain couples TRBV28 to TRBJ1-2; D is undetermined. This CDR3 is built from 12 residues. Trimming took off 2 bases at V and 5 bases at J, with 6 bases between the two ends. Germline loops: CDR1 MDHEN, CDR2 SYDVKM. CDR3: CASSLKSYGYTF. CDR3 DNA sequence: TGTGCCAGCAGTTTAAAGTCGTATGGCTACACCTTC.

The chain couples TRBV7-8 to TRBJ2-5, with 7 bases fitting TRBD2. The CDR3 has 14 amino acids. The germline gives CDR1 SGHVS, CDR2 FQNEAQ. V lost 5 bases, J lost 5 bases, and 8 bases stayed unmatched. Here the CDR3 DNA reads TGTGCCAGCAGCCTAGGGAGGGTCCGGGAGACCCAGTACTTC. This gives the protein CASSLGRVRETQYF.

The rearrangement links TRBV5-1 to TRBJ2-7; 9 bases agree with TRBD1. The CDR3 has 15 amino acids. Germline V gene data show CDR1 as SGHRS and CDR2 as YFSETQ. The ends lost 0 bases at V and 2 bases at J; junction bases unmatched: 3. CDR3 in DNA: TGCGCCAGCAGCTTGGGCGGACAGGGGACCTACGAGCAGTACTTC. Protein sequence: CASSLGGQGTYEQYF.